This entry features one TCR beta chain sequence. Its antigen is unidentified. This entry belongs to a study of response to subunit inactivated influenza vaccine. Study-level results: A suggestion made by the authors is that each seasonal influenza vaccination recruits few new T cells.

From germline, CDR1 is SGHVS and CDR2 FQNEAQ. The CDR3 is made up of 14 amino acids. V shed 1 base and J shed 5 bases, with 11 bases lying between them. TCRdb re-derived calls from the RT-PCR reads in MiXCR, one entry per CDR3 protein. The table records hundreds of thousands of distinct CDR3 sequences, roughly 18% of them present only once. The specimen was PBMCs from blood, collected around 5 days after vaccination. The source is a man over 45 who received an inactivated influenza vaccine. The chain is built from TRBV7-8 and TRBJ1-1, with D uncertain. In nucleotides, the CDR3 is TGTGCCAGCAGCTTAGGATCCCGGTGGACTGAAGCTTTCTTT. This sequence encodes CASSLGSRWTEAFF.